The rows below give T cell receptor beta chains drawn from one sample of a study of T cell repertoires in MIS-A myocarditis. Generated by immunoSEQ multiplex PCR, the TCRdb table keeps only in-frame clones and is missing some. This sample has 15,000 or so clones; around two thirds occur once, and the top ten carry approximately 62%. The sequenced sample was left ventricle heart tissue obtained at autopsy. The receptors were sampled from a man younger than 30 with fulminant myocarditis from multisystem inflammatory syndrome in adults (MIS-A) after COVID-19. CDR3s leave out the opening cysteine and the closing phenylalanine or tryptophan. The D gene is left open where the match is weak. Part of the rows lack a size; the others show once, few, many or a class for expanded clones.

j_gene: TRBJ2-2
abundance: few
v_gene: TRBV7-2
d_gene: TRBD1
CDR3aa: ASPGTAMNTGELF

j_gene: TRBJ1-6
abundance: few
v_gene: TRBV6-5
d_gene: -
CDR3aa: ASSNRDSPLH

j_gene: TRBJ2-1
abundance: -
v_gene: TRBV19
d_gene: -
CDR3aa: ASSIGTGIQNEQF

j_gene: TRBJ2-1
abundance: -
v_gene: TRBV9
d_gene: TRBD1
CDR3aa: ASSLLGTGGTEQF

j_gene: TRBJ1-1
abundance: -
v_gene: TRBV19
d_gene: -
CDR3aa: ASTVSGDTEAF

j_gene: TRBJ1-2
abundance: -
v_gene: TRBV24-1
d_gene: -
CDR3aa: ATSDPSVGHLYGYT

j_gene: TRBJ2-5
abundance: -
v_gene: TRBV7-7
d_gene: TRBD1
CDR3aa: ASSPGQGGTQY

j_gene: TRBJ1-5
abundance: -
v_gene: TRBV28
d_gene: -
CDR3aa: ASSLGTGNQPQH

j_gene: TRBJ2-7
abundance: -
v_gene: TRBV15
d_gene: -
CDR3aa: ATSGDNYEQY

j_gene: TRBJ2-3
abundance: few
v_gene: TRBV27
d_gene: -
CDR3aa: ASRPSQGDTQY

j_gene: TRBJ1-4
abundance: -
v_gene: TRBV30
d_gene: -
CDR3aa: AHDGAGAREKLF

j_gene: TRBJ2-4
abundance: -
v_gene: TRBV19
d_gene: -
CDR3aa: ASSNPMTGNIQY

j_gene: TRBJ2-7
abundance: -
v_gene: TRBV5-1
d_gene: -
CDR3aa: ASSMDLYEQY

j_gene: TRBJ1-1
abundance: -
v_gene: TRBV5-4
d_gene: TRBD1
CDR3aa: ASSSRTGLNTEAF

j_gene: TRBJ2-1
abundance: -
v_gene: TRBV9
d_gene: -
CDR3aa: ASSPEYNEQF

j_gene: TRBJ2-5
abundance: -
v_gene: TRBV5-1
d_gene: TRBD1
CDR3aa: ASSPRDSYQETQY

j_gene: TRBJ2-7
abundance: -
v_gene: TRBV3-1/TRBV3-2
d_gene: -
CDR3aa: ASSGGGWPGTAYEQY

j_gene: TRBJ2-3
abundance: -
v_gene: TRBV5-1
d_gene: -
CDR3aa: ASGRTVHNTDTQY